These 16 T cell receptor beta chains share one sample of origin, sequenced in a study of T cells in women clearing cervical HPV infection. Here immunoSEQ multiplex PCR was the method, and the copy in TCRdb shows in-frame clones only, minus some. The sample holds approximately 35,000 clones. The specimen was blood buffy coat. Receptors were obtained from a woman aged 18-69 years with a cervical HPV16 infection that either progressed to CIN3+ or cleared (not recorded which).

Remarks on this clone: The missing CDR3 end, 3 residues past where the read stops, is filled in from the germline J gene. The chain recombines TRBV29-1 with TRBJ2-6; perhaps TRBD1 as D (5 bases). The CDR3 spans 13 residues. Germline V gene lookup returns CDR1 SQVTM and CDR2 ANQGSEA. The ends were cut back, 6 bases at V and 0 bases at J, with 6 bases in the middle. CDR3 DNA (partial): TGCAGCGTCGACAGCTCTGGGGCCAACGTC. Translated, it gives CSVDSSGANV. The complete CDR3 reads CSVDSSGANVLTF.

As to this clone: The sequence runs out 3 residues before the end of the CDR3; the remainder is reconstructed from the germline J gene. The J gene is TRBJ1-6, the V gene TRBV30; D might be TRBD1 (5 bases). Germline loops: CDR1 GTSNPN, CDR2 SVGIG (reference sequence). The CDR3 is 14 residues long. Between the trimmed V and J ends, which lost 3 bases and 6 bases, there was a span of 12 bases. CDR3 loop: CAWSRDSPNSPLHF. The part of the CDR3 DNA that was read is TGTGCCTGGAGCCGCGACAGCCCTAATTCACCC.

Details on this clone: The read stops 3 residues short of the end of the CDR3; the missing end is completed from the germline J gene. V gene TRBV18 combines with J gene TRBJ1-4; TRBD1 matches at 8 bases. Trimming took 6 bases from V and 1 from J; bases not matched to a gene: 7. The germline CDR1 and CDR2 sequences are KGHSH and LQKENI. This CDR3 has 16 residues. The CDR3 sequence is CASSDRQGLTNEKLFF. The covered CDR3 bases are TGTGCCAGCTCTGATCGACAGGGGCTAACTAATGAAAAA.

The sequenced CDR3 bases are TGTGCCAGTAGTGAAGGGCACTATGGC. As protein: CASSEGHYG. From start to end, the CDR3 is CASSEGHYGYTF. The chain has TRBV19 and TRBJ1-2; D ambiguous. The read gets to within 3 residues of the CDR3 end, and the germline J gene fills in the rest. The CDR3 spans 12 residues. Deletions cut 5 bases from V and 3 bases from J, with 7 bases between. Germline CDR1 LNHDA, CDR2 SQIVND (reference sequence). Full variable domain (remainder filled in from reference TRBV19 and TRBJ1-2): DGGITQSPKYLFRKEGQNVTLSCEQNLNHDAMYWYRQDPGQGLRLIYYSQIVNDFQKGDIAEGYSVSREKKESFPLTVTSAQKNPTAFYLCASSEGHYGYTFGSGTRLTVV.

A remark on this clone: The read stops 3 residues short of the end of the CDR3; the missing end is completed from the germline J gene. The V and J genes are TRBV20-1 and TRBJ2-3; 14 bases are a match to TRBD2. This CDR3 is built from 18 residues. J lost 0 bases, V lost 1 base, and 6 bases had no gene match. Germline V gene data show CDR1 as DFQATT and CDR2 as SNEGSKA (reference sequence). CDR3 DNA, as far as it was read: TGCAGTGCTAGAGCGGCGACTAGCGGGGGGGGGAGCACAGATACG. This encodes CSARAATSGGGSTDT. The whole CDR3 sequence is CSARAATSGGGSTDTQYF.

Regarding this clone: Coverage ceases 3 residues before the CDR3 finishes, and the germline J gene fills in the end. The genes are TRBV30 and TRBJ2-1; D is perhaps TRBD2 (6 bases). CDR1 and CDR2 (germline): GTSNPN, SVGIG (reference sequence). The CDR3 runs 14 residues. Trimming left V 2 bases short and J 6 bases short, with 14 bases between. The CDR3 bases that were read are TGTGCCTGGAGTAGGACTGGGCGGGGCAATGAG. Translated, it gives CAWSRTGRGNE. The whole CDR3 region reads CAWSRTGRGNEQFF.

The covered CDR3 bases are TGTGCCAGCGGCAGGGGGACAGGGGGGGGAAAA. It specifies CASGRGTGGGK. In full, the CDR3 is CASGRGTGGGKLFF. This chain joins TRBV7-2 and TRBJ1-4; 11 nucleotides match TRBD1. The read halts 3 residues ahead of the CDR3 end, with the missing end drawn from the germline J gene. Germline values: CDR1 SGHTA, CDR2 FQGNSA. The J segment lost 10 bases and the V segment lost 8 bases, leaving 9 bases of the junction unmatched. This CDR3 region has 14 residues.

Turning to this clone: The missing CDR3 end, 3 residues past where the read stops, is filled in from the germline J gene. Other nucleotide sequences in the sample specify the same CDR3. The V and J genes are TRBV5-1 and TRBJ1-2, with 9 bases identical to TRBD1. The CDR3 has 15 amino acids. CDR1 and CDR2 (germline): SGHRS, YFSETQ. Incomplete CDR3 DNA: TGCGCCAGCAGTTCCGAACCGGGGACAGGGAGAGGC. Translated: CASSSEPGTGRG. The full-length CDR3 reads as CASSSEPGTGRGYTF. Full variable domain (missing parts from reference TRBV5-1 and TRBJ1-2): KAGVTQTPRYLIKTRGQQVTLSCSPISGHRSVSWYQQTPGQGLQFLFEYFSETQRNKGNFPGRFSGRQFSNSRSEMNVSTLELGDSALYLCASSSEPGTGRGYTFGSGTRLTVV.

As regards this clone: The read halts 3 residues ahead of the CDR3 end, with the missing end drawn from the germline J gene. This chain connects TRBV20-1 to TRBJ2-2; 7 bases align to TRBD1. The CDR3 extends over 15 amino acids. Germline CDR1 is DFQATT and CDR2 is SNEGSKA (reference sequence). CDR3 bases read: TGCAGTGCCGAGCAACCAGGTGGACAGGTCTCACCG. Protein: CSAEQPGGQVSP. The whole CDR3 sequence reads CSAEQPGGQVSPLFF.

In the case of this clone: Read coverage stops 3 residues before the CDR3 terminus; the germline J gene supplies the remainder. V and J are TRBV20-1 and TRBJ1-5, with 7 bases that match TRBD1. The V and J ends lost 0 bases and 2 bases, in that order; junction bases with no gene match: 4. The CDR3 runs to 15 residues. CDR1 is DFQATT and CDR2 is SNEGSKA in the germline V gene (reference sequence). The CDR3 region is CSARDQGGGNQPQHF. The sequenced CDR3 bases are TGCAGTGCTAGAGATCAAGGGGGCGGCAATCAGCCC.

In regard to this clone: Read coverage stops 3 residues before the CDR3 terminus; the germline J gene supplies the remainder. The rearrangement uses TRBV5-1 and TRBJ2-7, with TRBD1 identical over 7 bases. The V segment lost 8 bases and the J segment 4 bases; nucleotides outside the gene matches: 6. The germline V gene encodes CDR1 SGHRS and CDR2 YFSETQ. This CDR3 is 12 amino acids long. Incomplete CDR3 DNA: TGCGCCAGTGGGACAGAGCCGTACGAG. Translated: CASGTEPYE. In full, the CDR3 reads CASGTEPYEQYF.

As concerns this clone: Read coverage stops 3 residues before the CDR3 terminus; the germline J gene supplies the remainder. V usage is TRBV7-2 and J usage is TRBJ1-6, with a weak D call TRBD1 (6 bases). The CDR3 is 15 residues long. V lost 5 bases and J lost 9, with 17 bases in between. Per germline, CDR1 SGHTA and CDR2 FQGNSA. This CDR3 is CASSPSGRGPSPLHF. CDR3 DNA (partial): TGTGCCAGCAGCCCAAGCGGGCGGGGGCCTTCACCC. The full variable domain, in which reference TRBV7-2 and TRBJ1-6 provide the parts outside the CDR3, is GAGVSQSPSNKVTEKGKDVELRCDPISGHTALYWYRQSLGQGLEFLIYFQGNSAPDKSGLPSDRFSAERTGGSVSTLTIQRTQQEDSAVYLCASSPSGRGPSPLHFGNGTRLTVT.

As concerns this clone: The CDR3 goes on 3 residues after the read ends, and that part is filled in from the germline J gene. The chain joins TRBV30 to TRBJ2-3; TRBD2 matches 12 bases. Losses at the gene ends were 1 base for V and 7 bases for J; bases not matched to a gene: 3. Germline CDR1 is GTSNPN and CDR2 is SVGIG (reference sequence). The CDR3 contains 14 residues. This chain's CDR3 is CAWSEGLAGNTQYF. The sequenced part of the CDR3 DNA is TGTGCCTGGAGTGAGGGACTAGCGGGCAATACG.

Note on this clone: The read ends 3 residues shy of where the CDR3 ends; the end is completed using the germline J gene. The chain employs TRBV7-2 and TRBJ2-7; 10 positions agree with TRBD2. V lost 0 bases to trimming and J lost 2 bases; unmatched junction nucleotides: 4. Germline CDR1 reads SGHTA; CDR2 reads FQGNSA. This CDR3 comprises 16 residues. CDR3 sequence reads: CASSLALTSGAYEQYF. The sequenced CDR3 bases are TGTGCCAGCAGCTTAGCGCTCACTAGCGGGGCCTACGAG.

Regarding this clone: The read terminates 3 residues ahead of where the CDR3 ends, so the germline J gene completes it. This chain joins TRBV2 and TRBJ1-5; D possibly corresponds to TRBD1 (6 bases). The CDR3 is 11 amino acids. The germline V gene has CDR1 SNHLY and CDR2 FYNNEI. CDR3 DNA, as far as it was read: TGTGCCCCCGCCCGGACAGATCCC. Translation: CAPARTDP. The complete CDR3 reads CAPARTDPQHF. Using reference TRBV2 and TRBJ1-5 for the parts outside the CDR3, the full variable domain is EPEVTQTPSHQVTQMGQEVILRCVPISNHLYFYWYRQILGQKVEFLVSFYNNEISEKSEIFDDQFSVERPDGSNFTLKIRSTKLEDSAMYFCAPARTDPQHFGDGTRLSIL.

The covered CDR3 bases are TGTGCCAGCAGCCCGGACAGGGGGCGCGGGCCTGAA. It specifies CASSPDRGRGPE. The complete CDR3 reads CASSPDRGRGPEAFF. This chain connects TRBV6-2 or TRBV6-3 to TRBJ1-1; the match to TRBD1 covers 11 bases. The read halts 3 residues ahead of the CDR3 end, with the missing end drawn from the germline J gene. V was clipped by 6 bases and J by 6 bases; unmatched bases: 9. Germline-derived CDR1 and CDR2 are MNHEY and SVGEGT. This CDR3 is 15 amino acids long.